This T cell receptor beta chain appears in the sequencing data of a study of T cell responses to AZD1222 COVID-19 vaccine. This CDR3 contains 13 residues. V was shortened by 0 bases and J by 6 bases, with 9 bases between the two germline ends. Germline V CDR1 and CDR2: KGHSH, LQKENI. Method: immunoSEQ multiplex PCR; TCRdb's copy keeps in-frame clones and lacks some. Of 95,000 to 100,000 clones in the sample, more than 75% are singletons; the top ten hold roughly 10%. The source material was peripheral blood, sampled 28 days after the second AZD1222 dose. This chain joins TRBV18 and TRBJ2-7; D remains unclear. This receptor was obtained from an adult who received the AZD1222 COVID-19 vaccine. The CDR3: CASSPPGFSEQYF. Written as DNA, the CDR3 is TGTGCCAGCTCACCACCAGGGTTCTCCGAGCAGTACTTC.